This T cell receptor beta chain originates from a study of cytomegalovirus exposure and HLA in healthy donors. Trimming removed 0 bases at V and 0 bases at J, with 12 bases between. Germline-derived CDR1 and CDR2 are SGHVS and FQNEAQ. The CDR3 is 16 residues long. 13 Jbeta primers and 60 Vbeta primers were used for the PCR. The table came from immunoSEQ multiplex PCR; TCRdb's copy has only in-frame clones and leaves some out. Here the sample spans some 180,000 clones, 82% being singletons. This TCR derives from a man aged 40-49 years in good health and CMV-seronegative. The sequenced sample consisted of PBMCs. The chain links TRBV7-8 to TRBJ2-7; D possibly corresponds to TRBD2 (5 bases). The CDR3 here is CASSLAAAGPSYEQYF. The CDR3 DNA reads TGTGCCAGCAGCTTAGCGGCGGCGGGCCCCTCCTACGAGCAGTACTTC.